One sample yielded the 21 T cell receptor beta chains listed below, sequenced in a study of human T cells and chemical hapten exposure (dated by TCRdb to about 2021). Receptors were amplified or captured by 5' RACE. This sample was sequenced with an Illumina MiSeq. TCRdb trimmed the raw reads at Q25, called clones with MiXCR and kept productive beta chains. Rows matching on CDR3 protein sequence are summarized as one entry with the most common DNA and genes. The sample includes tens of thousands of distinct CDR3 sequences, with 7.7% observed a single time. Around 2.3% of the sample rests with the top ten. Total RNA was extracted from unfractionated whole blood that had been collected in Tempus Blood RNA tubes. These receptors were collected from a male donor in good health.

This clonotype was picked up a small number of times. This chain connects TRBV7-6 to TRBJ2-3, with TRBD2 as a possible D gene (5 bases). V was pared by 7 bases and J by 0 bases, with 11 bases between. Germline V CDR1 and CDR2: SGHVS, FNYEAQ. The CDR3 is 14 amino acids. For the CDR3, the DNA is TGTGCCAGCATTGCCGCGGGCAGCACAGATACGCAGTATTTT. Protein: CASIAAGSTDTQYF. Full variable domain (remainder filled in from reference TRBV7-6 and TRBJ2-3): GAGVSQSPRYKVTKRGQDVALRCDPISGHVSLYWYRQALGQGPEFLTYFNYEAQQDKSGLPNDRFSAERPEGSISTLTIQRTEQRDSAMYRCASIAAGSTDTQYFGPGTRLTVL.

The chain combines TRBV7-2 with TRBJ1-6, with D tentatively TRBD1 (5 bases). The CDR3 is made up of 16 amino acids. Germline CDR1 and CDR2: SGHTA and FQGNSA. V was clipped by 4 bases and J by 9 bases, with 19 bases between them. The CDR3 sequence is CASSSSGEIWSSPLHF. CDR3 sequence (DNA): TGTGCCAGCAGCTCGTCGGGGGAAATCTGGAGTTCACCCCTCCACTTT.

This clonotype was picked up a small number of times. The V call is TRBV7-8, the J call TRBJ1-1; 8 bases fit TRBD1. The ends lost 0 bases at V and 7 bases at J; junction bases unmatched: 1. The CDR3 is 13 amino acids. Germline lookup yields CDR1 SGHVS and CDR2 FQNEAQ. The CDR3 DNA reads as TGTGCCAGCAGCTTAGCGGACAGGGTTGAAGCTTTCTTT. It is translated as CASSLADRVEAFF.

The chain combines TRBV12-3 or TRBV12-4 with TRBJ1-1; 12 bases fit TRBD1. J gave up 0 bases and V 6 bases, and 11 bases lay outside the gene matches. This CDR3 is built from 18 residues. The CDR3 coding sequence is TGTGCCAGCAGCCACCGGGACAGGGGGCTGATTATGAACACTGAAGCTTTCTTT. This gives the protein CASSHRDRGLIMNTEAFF.

This clonotype has just a few counts. In DNA form, the CDR3 reads TGTGCCAGCAGTCTACGGGGGACAGGGCCGGCGTCACCCCTCCACTTT. Encoded protein: CASSLRGTGPASPLHF. The chain carries TRBV12-3 or TRBV12-4 and TRBJ1-6; 9 positions match TRBD1. The length of the CDR3 is 16 residues. The ends lost 5 bases at V and 10 bases at J; junction bases unmatched: 12.

The V gene is TRBV5-1, the J gene TRBJ1-5; D is perhaps TRBD1 (6 bases). Germline V gene data show CDR1 as SGHRS and CDR2 as YFSETQ. V lost 4 bases, J lost 5 bases, and 19 bases lay in between. The CDR3 contains 16 residues. CDR3 nucleotides: TGCGCCAGCAGCCCAGGGCGAGGGGACACCGATCAGCCCCAGCATTTT. It is translated as CASSPGRGDTDQPQHF.

This clonotype was detected a few times. The V gene is TRBV29-1, the J gene TRBJ1-2; 8 bases agree with TRBD1. The germline CDR1 and CDR2 sequences are SQVTM and ANQGSEA. The V and J ends lost 5 bases and 4 bases, in that order; junction bases with no gene match: 12. The CDR3 covers 15 residues. CDR3 nucleotide sequence: TGCAGCGTTCCCCCTGGACAGGGTGCGAGCTATGGCTACACCTTC. This codes for CSVPPGQGASYGYTF. The complete variable domain, with remaining parts taken from reference TRBV29-1 and TRBJ1-2, reads SAVISQKPSRDICQRGTSLTIQCQVDSQVTMMFWYRQQPGQSLTLIATANQGSEATYESGFVIDKFPISRPNLTFSTLTVSNMSPEDSSIYLCSVPPGQGASYGYTFGSGTRLTVV.

This chain links TRBV7-9 with TRBJ1-5; possibly TRBD1 for D (6 bases). Germline V gene data show CDR1 as SEHNR and CDR2 as FQNEAQ (reference sequence). The germline V and J ends were trimmed by 1 base and 2 bases, with 6 bases remaining between them. This CDR3 region has 14 residues. The CDR3 region has the DNA TGTGCCAGCAGCTTAGACAGGGGCAATCAGCCCCAGCATTTT. Translated, it gives CASSLDRGNQPQHF.

In this sample, this clonotype turned up many times. The genes are TRBV20-1 and TRBJ2-1, with D perhaps assigned TRBD1 or TRBD2 (5 bases each). CDR3 length: 15 amino acids. With 3 bases removed from V and 2 bases from J, the gap between germline ends came to 14 bases. Germline lookup yields CDR1 DFQATT and CDR2 SNEGSKA (reference sequence). CDR3 DNA: TGCAGTGCTAGCGCCGGGACGACTGCCTACAATGAGCAGTTCTTC. This translates into CSASAGTTAYNEQFF.

A few counts support this clonotype. This chain joins TRBV5-5 and TRBJ2-7; D may be TRBD2 (5 bases). The ends were cut back, 4 bases at V and 3 bases at J, with 20 bases in the middle. This CDR3 region has 16 residues. In germline, CDR1 is SGHKS, CDR2 YYEKEE (reference sequence). The DNA for the CDR3 is TGTGCCAGCAGCCACCCACCCGGAGGCGCATTCTACGAGCAGTACTTC. It translates to CASSHPPGGAFYEQYF.

The V call is TRBV18, the J call TRBJ2-1; the match to TRBD1 covers 7 bases. V dropped 0 bases and J dropped 8; count of bases not matched to a gene: 10. The CDR3 spans 16 residues. CDR1 and CDR2 from the germline V gene are KGHSH and LQKENI. The CDR3 is CASSPPSGQVMDEQFF. CDR3 sequence (DNA): TGTGCCAGCTCACCACCCTCTGGACAGGTCATGGATGAGCAGTTCTTC.

This clonotype was counted between two and nine times. The CDR3, as DNA: TGTGCCAGCAGCTTAGCCAGGGGATTTAACACTGAAGCTTTCTTT. This encodes CASSLARGFNTEAFF. This chain connects TRBV11-2 to TRBJ1-1; D may be TRBD1 (6 bases). This CDR3 contains 15 residues. Germline V CDR1 and CDR2: SGHAT, FQNNGV. V gave up 1 base and J gave up 2 bases, with 11 bases separating them.

Only a few counts were recorded for this clonotype. This rearrangement joins TRBV5-4 to TRBJ2-3; no definite D call. The CDR3 contains 14 residues. CDR1 is SGHNT and CDR2 is YYREEE in the germline V gene (reference sequence). Trimming took off 1 base at V and 2 bases at J, with 8 bases between the two ends. The DNA for the CDR3 is TGTGCCAGCAGCTTGTCGCAGGTCACAGATACGCAGTATTTT. It encodes CASSLSQVTDTQYF.

CDR3 loop: CASSFFRGTYNEQFF. In DNA form, the CDR3 reads TGTGCCAGCAGCTTTTTTCGGGGAACCTACAATGAGCAGTTCTTC. The rearrangement joins TRBV7-9 to TRBJ2-1, with D perhaps matching TRBD2 (5 bases). Between the trimmed V and J ends, which lost 3 bases and 2 bases, there was a span of 11 bases. There are 15 residues in the CDR3. Germline V gene sequence: CDR1 SEHNR, CDR2 FQNEAQ (reference sequence).

Many counts were recorded for this clonotype. This sequence joins TRBV18 and TRBJ1-2, with D hard to call. The germline gives CDR1 KGHSH, CDR2 LQKENI. This CDR3 spans 14 amino acids. V gave up 3 bases and J gave up 0 bases, with 8 bases separating them. The CDR3 protein is CASSPDATNYGYTF. CDR3 nucleotides: TGTGCCAGCTCACCGGACGCGACTAACTATGGCTACACCTTC.

This clonotype was seen ten or more times. This CDR3 reads CSASGFDRGSTEAFF. Written as DNA, the CDR3 is TGCAGTGCTAGTGGCTTTGACAGGGGGTCCACTGAAGCTTTCTTT. The chain employs TRBV20-1 and TRBJ1-1; 9 bases fit TRBD1. Germline CDR1 is DFQATT and CDR2 is SNEGSKA (reference sequence). The V and J ends lost 3 bases and 4 bases, in that order; junction bases with no gene match: 9. This CDR3 spans 15 amino acids.

This clonotype appeared many times. The rearrangement joins TRBV2 to TRBJ2-1; 9 bases map to TRBD1. Per the germline V gene, CDR1 is SNHLY and CDR2 is FYNNEI. The CDR3 is 14 residues long. Unmatched junction bases numbered 6, after V lost 5 bases and J lost 7 bases. CDR3 sequence reads: CASSLEQGANEQFF. For the CDR3, the DNA is TGTGCCAGCAGTCTGGAACAGGGGGCTAATGAGCAGTTCTTC.

The chain couples TRBV20-1 to TRBJ1-1; no firm D call. The V end lost 6 bases, the J end lost 3 bases, and 14 bases lay between the germline ends. Germline CDR1 reads DFQATT; CDR2 reads SNEGSKA (reference sequence). The CDR3 runs to 13 residues. CDR3 DNA: TGCAGTGCACGCCACGAAGTGGACACTGAAGCTTTCTTT. Translation gives CSARHEVDTEAFF.

The chain is built from TRBV20-1 and TRBJ2-1, with D perhaps matching TRBD1 or TRBD2 (5 bases each). This CDR3 contains 13 residues. CDR1 DFQATT and CDR2 SNEGSKA come from the germline V gene (reference sequence). Trimming removed 3 bases from V and 2 bases from J, with 8 bases in between. The CDR3 sequence is CSASRDAYNEQFF. CDR3 in DNA: TGCAGTGCTAGCAGGGACGCCTACAATGAGCAGTTCTTC.

The chain has TRBV7-8 and TRBJ2-7; D is perhaps TRBD1 or TRBD2 (6 bases each). V gave up 5 bases and J gave up 9 bases, with 14 bases separating them. Per germline, CDR1 SGHVS and CDR2 FQNEAQ. The CDR3 length is 12 residues. The CDR3: CASSQRGGWQYF. CDR3 bases: TGTGCCAGCAGCCAGAGAGGGGGGTGGCAGTACTTC.

This clonotype was picked up a small number of times. The chain joins TRBV20-1 to TRBJ1-5; 8 positions agree with TRBD1. The V segment lost 3 bases and the J segment 1 base; nucleotides outside the gene matches: 8. The germline CDR1 and CDR2 sequences are DFQATT and SNEGSKA (reference sequence). This CDR3 region has 16 residues. The CDR3 loop is CSASRTGGPSNQPQHF. CDR3 nucleotides: TGCAGTGCTAGCCGTACAGGGGGTCCCAGCAATCAGCCCCAGCATTTT.